This passage covers 16 T cell receptor beta chains from one sample sequenced in a study of blood T cell repertoires in COVID-19. TCRdb's copy holds only in-frame clones and misses some; the assay was immunoSEQ multiplex PCR. Seen here are roughly 130,000 clones, more than 70% observed once, and the top ten hold approximately 13%. Sequencing input: peripheral blood. Source of these receptors: a woman in her 30s who had recovered from COVID-19.

The chain is built from TRBV9 and TRBJ2-3, with 10 nucleotides matching TRBD2. After removal of 3 bases from V and 9 bases from J, the junction contained 10 bases not matched to a gene. The CDR3 length is 15 residues. Germline V gene lookup returns CDR1 SGDLS and CDR2 YYNGEE. CDR3 region: CASSAPSGGAPTQYF. For the CDR3, the DNA is TGTGCCAGCAGCGCACCAAGCGGGGGGGCCCCGACGCAGTATTTT.

This clone is a singleton in its sample. This chain connects TRBV11-2 to TRBJ2-5, with 10 bases matching TRBD2. Germline V CDR1 and CDR2: SGHAT, FQNNGV. V dropped 1 base and J dropped 5; count of bases not matched to a gene: 4. This CDR3 region has 15 residues. CDR3 nucleotide sequence: TGTGCCAGCAGCTTAGGTAGCGGGGGGTGGGAGACCCAGTACTTC. It encodes CASSLGSGGWETQYF.

This clone was recorded only once. The chain combines TRBV2 with TRBJ2-2, with D perhaps matching TRBD1 (6 bases). With 4 bases removed from V and 4 bases from J, the gap between germline ends came to 16 bases. Germline CDR1 and CDR2: SNHLY and FYNNEI. CDR3 size: 16 residues. CDR3 residues: CASSGGRTKGTGELFF. DNA of the CDR3: TGTGCCAGCAGTGGGGGGCGGACAAAGGGCACCGGGGAGCTGTTTTTT.

The V gene is TRBV5-1, the J gene TRBJ1-6; D might be TRBD1 (6 bases). V lost 0 bases to trimming and J lost 8 bases, with 15 bases between them. CDR3 size: 16 residues. Germline assignment: CDR1 SGHRS and CDR2 YFSETQ. The CDR3 DNA sequence: TGCGCCAGCAGCTTGGATTCGGGGGGCGCGGATTCACCCCTCCACTTT. Protein sequence: CASSLDSGGADSPLHF.

This chain uses TRBV7-2 with TRBJ1-5; the D is unclear. Germline CDR1 reads SGHTA; CDR2 reads FQGNSA. The CDR3 runs 13 residues. The V end lost 1 base, the J end lost 6 bases, and 7 bases lay between the germline ends. CDR3: CASSLVDTQPQHF. The CDR3 nucleotides are TGTGCCAGCAGCTTAGTTGACACTCAGCCCCAGCATTTT.

This clone was counted only a few times. The chain couples TRBV2 to TRBJ1-1; D uncertain. CDR3 length equals 13 residues. Per the germline V gene, CDR1 is SNHLY and CDR2 is FYNNEI. V shed 7 bases and J shed 3 bases, with 12 bases lying between them. CDR3 sequence: CASMFYPDTEAFF. The CDR3 DNA sequence: TGTGCCAGCATGTTCTACCCGGACACTGAAGCTTTCTTT. The whole variable domain, filled in from reference TRBV2 and TRBJ1-1, reads EPEVTQTPSHQVTQMGQEVILRCVPISNHLYFYWYRQILGQKVEFLVSFYNNEISEKSEIFDDQFSVERPDGSNFTLKIRSTKLEDSAMYFCASMFYPDTEAFFGQGTRLTVV.

This chain joins TRBV5-6 and TRBJ1-1; D gene unclear. V gave up 0 bases and J gave up 7 bases, with 7 bases separating them. CDR1 is SGHDT and CDR2 is YYEEEE in the germline V gene. CDR3 size: 12 residues. The CDR3 here is CASSLDRSEAFF. The CDR3 bases are TGTGCCAGCAGCTTGGATAGAAGTGAAGCTTTCTTT.

Remarks on this clone: The junction differs from germline at one of its ends, possibly a read error. The rearrangement links TRBV20-1 to TRBJ1-3; no clear D. CDR3 length equals 14 residues. Germline values: CDR1 DFQATT, CDR2 SNEGSKA (reference sequence). This CDR3 is CSASRGEPGNTIYF. The CDR3 nucleotides read TGCAGTGCTAGTCGGGGTGAGCCTGGGAACACCATATATTTT.

This chain links TRBV27 with TRBJ2-1; D is perhaps TRBD2 (5 bases). Trimming took 6 bases from V and 1 from J, leaving 16 bases between them. The germline CDR1 and CDR2 sequences are MNHEY and SMNVEV (reference sequence). The length of the CDR3 is 16 residues. CDR3 region: CASSPRLRVSYNEQFF. In DNA form, the CDR3 reads TGTGCCAGCAGCCCCCGTTTGAGGGTTTCCTACAATGAGCAGTTCTTC.

The chain uses TRBV12-5 and TRBJ1-4; TRBD1 matches at 10 bases. The CDR3 runs 14 residues. CDR1 is LGHNT, CDR2 FRNRAP, per germline. After removal of 4 bases from V and 5 bases from J, the junction contained 1 base not matched to a gene. The CDR3 here is CASGSGQGNEKLFF. CDR3 nucleotides: TGTGCTAGTGGTTCGGGACAGGGGAATGAAAAACTGTTTTTT.

The chain recombines TRBV18 with TRBJ1-2, with D unclear. The CDR3 contains 13 residues. Germline V gives CDR1 KGHSH, CDR2 LQKENI. Deletions cut 3 bases from V and 2 bases from J, with 7 bases between. CDR3 sequence: CASSPGENYGYTF. The CDR3 bases are TGTGCCAGCTCACCCGGGGAGAACTATGGCTACACCTTC.

The chain combines TRBV7-9 with TRBJ1-5, with TRBD1 matching over 9 bases. Per germline, CDR1 SEHNR and CDR2 FQNEAQ (reference sequence). Trimming at V came to 4 bases and at J to 6 bases, leaving 7 bases not matched to a gene. The CDR3 is made up of 15 amino acids. The CDR3 coding sequence is TGTGCCAGCAGCTGGGACAGGGATCTTACTCAGCCCCAGCATTTT. Residues: CASSWDRDLTQPQHF. The full variable domain, its missing parts supplied by reference TRBV7-9 and TRBJ1-5, is DTGVSQNPRHKITKRGQNVTFRCDPISEHNRLYWYRQTLGQGPEFLTYFQNEAQLEKSRLLSDRFSAERPKGSFSTLEIQRTEQGDSAMYLCASSWDRDLTQPQHFGDGTRLSIL.

The chain is built from TRBV5-1 and TRBJ1-2, with 8 bases lining up with TRBD1. This CDR3 is built from 15 residues. Germline assignment: CDR1 SGHRS and CDR2 YFSETQ. J gave up 5 bases and V 0 bases, and 6 bases lay outside the gene matches. This CDR3 is CASSLERQGIYGYTF. The CDR3 nucleotides read TGCGCCAGCAGCTTGGAAAGACAGGGGATTTATGGCTACACCTTC.

The CDR3 reads CASSSTASATLHF. The CDR3 coding sequence is TGTGCCAGCAGCTCGACAGCGTCTGCAACCCTCCACTTT. V is TRBV7-3 and J is TRBJ1-6; perhaps TRBD1 as D (5 bases). The germline V gene has CDR1 SGHTA and CDR2 FQGTGA. Deletions cut 4 bases from V and 14 bases from J, with 15 bases between. The CDR3 runs to 13 residues.

A single count supports this clone. V is TRBV30 and J is TRBJ1-1; tentative D call: TRBD1 (5 bases). With 4 bases removed from V and 0 bases from J, the gap between germline ends came to 9 bases. CDR3 length: 13 residues. Germline-derived CDR1 and CDR2 are GTSNPN and SVGIG (reference sequence). The CDR3 protein is CAWTRGLNTEAFF. CDR3 sequence (DNA): TGTGCCTGGACTAGGGGATTGAACACTGAAGCTTTCTTT. Combining the CDR3 with reference TRBV30 and TRBJ1-1 gives the whole variable domain SQTIHQWPATLVQPVGSPLSLECTVEGTSNPNLYWYRQAAGRGLQLLFYSVGIGQISSEVPQNLSASRPQDRQFILSSKKLLLSDSGFYLCAWTRGLNTEAFFGQGTRLTVV.

J is TRBJ2-7 and V is TRBV10-3, with 12 nucleotides matching TRBD2. J lost 3 bases, V lost 5 bases, and 2 bases had no gene match. Germline V lookup: CDR1 ENHRY, CDR2 SYGVKD. The CDR3 extends over 14 amino acids. CDR3 amino acids: CAISPSGRVYEQYF. As DNA, the CDR3 is TGTGCCATCAGTCCTAGCGGGAGGGTCTACGAGCAGTACTTC.